A single sample gave rise to the 19 T cell receptor beta chains below, sequenced in a study of cytomegalovirus exposure and HLA in healthy donors. Primers for the PCR totalled 60 Vbeta and 13 Jbeta. Using immunoSEQ multiplex PCR, the repertoire was profiled, and TCRdb retains in-frame clones only, with some absent. This sample yields roughly 120,000 clones, of which roughly 74% are seen a single time; about 4.4% belongs to the top ten. Sequencing input: PBMCs. These receptors came from a woman aged 50 to 60 in good health and CMV-seropositive.

Concerning this clone itself: No conserved phenylalanine or tryptophan ends this CDR3, so it is likely a read error. The gene calls are TRBV28 and TRBJ1-2, with 9 positions matching TRBD1. V shed 6 bases, J shed 4 bases, and the junction held 9 bases outside the gene matches. Germline V gene sequence: CDR1 MDHEN, CDR2 SYDVKM. The CDR3 totals 15 residues. CDR3 region: CASSYDRGGPYGYTS. The CDR3 coding sequence is TGTGCCAGCAGCTATGACAGGGGGGGTCCCTATGGCTACACCTCC.

The chain employs TRBV4-1 and TRBJ2-7; 11 nucleotides align to TRBD1. The germline gives CDR1 MGHRA, CDR2 YSYEKL. This CDR3 contains 15 residues. Unmatched junction bases numbered 3, after V lost 1 base and J lost 4 bases. The CDR3 region is CASSQVDRGLYEQYF. CDR3 DNA sequence: TGCGCCAGCAGCCAAGTGGACAGGGGGCTATACGAGCAGTACTTC.

In the case of this clone: At one of its ends the junction is not consistent with the germline gene, which may arise from a read error. The chain has TRBV7-9 and TRBJ1-5; no definite D call. This CDR3 contains 12 residues. CDR1 is SEHNR and CDR2 is FQNEAQ in the germline V gene (reference sequence). The CDR3 reads CSSSLSLQPQHF. The CDR3 bases are TGTTCCAGCAGCTTATCTCTCCAGCCCCAGCATTTT.

The CDR3 is CASSTPGIGTEAFF. CDR3 DNA: TGTGCCAGTAGTACCCCGGGTATTGGCACTGAAGCTTTCTTT. This chain connects TRBV19 to TRBJ1-1, with unresolved D. Germline V gene sequence: CDR1 LNHDA, CDR2 SQIVND (reference sequence). The CDR3 spans 14 residues. V was shortened by 4 bases and J by 4 bases, with 13 bases between the two germline ends.

This rearrangement joins TRBV6-6 to TRBJ1-2, with TRBD1 identical over 8 bases. V lost 6 bases, J lost 8 bases, and 8 bases stayed unmatched. Germline lookup yields CDR1 MNHNY and CDR2 SVGAGI (reference sequence). This CDR3 contains 13 residues. CDR3 sequence reads: CASSLGTGEGYTF. CDR3 nucleotides: TGTGCCAGCAGCCTCGGGACAGGTGAAGGCTACACCTTC.

The genes are TRBV9 and TRBJ1-5; tentatively, D is TRBD1 (5 bases). CDR3 length: 15 residues. CDR1 and CDR2 from the germline V gene are SGDLS and YYNGEE. The V and J ends lost 6 bases and 6 bases respectively, with 19 bases between them. This CDR3 is CASIAFPGGGQPQHF. The CDR3 nucleotides are TGTGCCAGCATCGCCTTCCCCGGGGGAGGTCAGCCCCAGCATTTT.

The CDR3 region is CASSQSSPGTQYF. The CDR3 nucleotides read TGTGCCAGCAGCCAGTCTTCCCCGGGGACCCAGTACTTC. The chain recombines TRBV14 with TRBJ2-5; no clear D gene. Germline V gene sequence: CDR1 SGHDN, CDR2 FVKESK. V lost 3 bases to trimming and J lost 7 bases, with 12 bases between them. The CDR3 is 13 residues long.

This clone was detected only once. The chain combines TRBV7-2 with TRBJ2-5, with a tentative D call TRBD2 (5 bases). The CDR3 length is 14 residues. CDR1 SGHTA and CDR2 FQGNSA come from the germline V gene. V was trimmed by 6 bases and J by 4 bases, leaving 15 bases between them. The CDR3 nucleotides read TGTGCCAGCAGTCCAACTAGTATAGGAGAGACCCAGTACTTC. It is translated as CASSPTSIGETQYF.

J is TRBJ1-4 and V is TRBV5-5; 7 bases line up with TRBD1. J lost 4 bases, V lost 0 bases, and 3 bases had no gene match. The CDR3 length is 15 residues. CDR1 is SGHKS, CDR2 YYEKEE, per germline (reference sequence). The DNA of the CDR3 is TGTGCCAGCAGCTTGGATCAGGGGGGTAATGAAAAACTGTTTTTT. The encoded protein is CASSLDQGGNEKLFF.

About this clone itself: The sample has other DNA sequences that encode this CDR3 too. This chain connects TRBV9 to TRBJ2-7; 7 bases are shared with TRBD2. CDR3 size: 13 residues. Germline CDR1 SGDLS, CDR2 YYNGEE. V lost 0 bases and J lost 4; bases outside the gene matches: 1. The CDR3 protein is CASSVGEGYEQYF. CDR3 coding DNA: TGTGCCAGCAGCGTAGGGGAGGGTTACGAGCAGTACTTC.

The rearrangement joins TRBV30 to TRBJ2-2; the match to TRBD1 covers 7 bases. The CDR3 spans 13 residues. The V segment lost 4 bases and the J segment 1 base; nucleotides outside the gene matches: 0. Germline-derived CDR1 and CDR2 are GTSNPN and SVGIG (reference sequence). CDR3 nucleotide sequence: TGTGCCTGGACAGGGGGGAACACCGGGGAGCTGTTTTTT. Its translation: CAWTGGNTGELFF. Full variable domain (rest looked up from reference TRBV30 and TRBJ2-2): SQTIHQWPATLVQPVGSPLSLECTVEGTSNPNLYWYRQAAGRGLQLLFYSVGIGQISSEVPQNLSASRPQDRQFILSSKKLLLSDSGFYLCAWTGGNTGELFFGEGSRLTVL.

The CDR3 nucleotides are TGTGCCAGCAGCTTAATGGGACTAGCGGGGTACAATGAGCAGTTCTTC. This encodes CASSLMGLAGYNEQFF. The chain employs TRBV7-9 and TRBJ2-1, with 13 bases identical to TRBD2. The junction had 2 bases not matched to a gene; V was cut back by 2 bases and J by 4 bases. Germline CDR1 is SEHNR and CDR2 is FQNEAQ (reference sequence). The CDR3 is made up of 16 amino acids.

This clone was counted a single time. The same CDR3 also results from other DNA sequences found in this sample. The chain employs TRBV2 and TRBJ2-5, with 7 positions matching TRBD2. Trimming cost V 7 bases and J 5 bases; bases outside gene matches: 16. CDR1 is SNHLY and CDR2 is FYNNEI in the germline V gene. The CDR3 runs to 16 residues. The CDR3 DNA sequence: TGTGCCAGCATTGGACTGCCTCCTTTCGGGAGGGAGACCCAGTACTTC. Translated: CASIGLPPFGRETQYF.

There are a few counts of this clone. One end of the junction varies from germline; a read error may be responsible. The chain employs TRBV7-9 and TRBJ1-4; a weak D match, TRBD1 (6 bases). The CDR3 spans 17 residues. Germline lookup yields CDR1 SEHNR and CDR2 FQNEAQ (reference sequence). This CDR3 is CSSSAPTGMATNEKLFF. The CDR3 DNA follows: TGTTCCAGCAGCGCCCCCACAGGGATGGCAACTAATGAAAAACTGTTTTTT.

The CDR3 DNA sequence: TGCAGTGTCGGGACAGTAAGCTCCTACGAGCAGTACTTC. Residues: CSVGTVSSYEQYF. The chain uses TRBV29-1 and TRBJ2-7; 7 positions match TRBD1. Per germline, CDR1 SQVTM and CDR2 ANQGSEA. The CDR3 is made up of 13 amino acids.

The chain links TRBV19 to TRBJ2-7; 12 bases agree with TRBD2. With 2 bases clipped from V and 3 bases from J, the junction kept 2 bases outside the gene matches. CDR1 and CDR2 (germline): LNHDA, SQIVND (reference sequence). This CDR3 spans 15 amino acids. In DNA form, the CDR3 reads TGTGCCAGTAGTATACTGACTAGCGGGGGCTACGAGCAGTACTTC. It encodes CASSILTSGGYEQYF.

Only a few counts were recorded for this clone. The V call is TRBV6-5, the J call TRBJ2-7; perhaps TRBD1 as D (6 bases). The CDR3 length is 14 residues. Germline V gene sequence: CDR1 MNHEY, CDR2 SVGAGI. The ends were cut back, 6 bases at V and 6 bases at J, with 18 bases in the middle. The CDR3 nucleotides are TGTGCCAGCAGGCAAGGGGGTCCTACACTCGAGCAGTACTTC. Encoded protein: CASRQGGPTLEQYF.

This CDR3 reads CASSLGQKYEQYF. The CDR3 nucleotides are TGCGCCAGCAGCTTGGGACAGAAATACGAGCAGTACTTC. V and J are TRBV5-1 and TRBJ2-7, with TRBD1 as a possible D gene (5 bases). The germline gives CDR1 SGHRS, CDR2 YFSETQ. V was trimmed by 0 bases and J by 4 bases, leaving 8 bases between them. The CDR3 has 13 amino acids.

The V call is TRBV11-2, the J call TRBJ1-6; D gene unclear. The CDR3 spans 13 residues. Germline CDR1 and CDR2: SGHAT and FQNNGV. The germline V and J ends were trimmed by 1 base and 7 bases, with 5 bases remaining between them. CDR3 amino acids: CASSLGSNSPLHF. Here the CDR3 DNA reads TGTGCCAGCAGCTTAGGGAGCAATTCACCCCTCCACTTT.